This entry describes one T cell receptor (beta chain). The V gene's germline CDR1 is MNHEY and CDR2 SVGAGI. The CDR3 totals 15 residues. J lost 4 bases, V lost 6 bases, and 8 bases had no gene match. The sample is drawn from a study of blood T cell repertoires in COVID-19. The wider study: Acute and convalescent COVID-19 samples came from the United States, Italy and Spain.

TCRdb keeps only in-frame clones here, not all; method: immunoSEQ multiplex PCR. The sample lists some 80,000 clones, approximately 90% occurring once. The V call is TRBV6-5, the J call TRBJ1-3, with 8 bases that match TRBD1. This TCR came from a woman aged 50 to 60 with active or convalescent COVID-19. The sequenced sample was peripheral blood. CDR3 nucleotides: TGTGCCAGCAGATCCCCCCGGGACAGGGGAAACACCATATATTTT. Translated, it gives CASRSPRDRGNTIYF.